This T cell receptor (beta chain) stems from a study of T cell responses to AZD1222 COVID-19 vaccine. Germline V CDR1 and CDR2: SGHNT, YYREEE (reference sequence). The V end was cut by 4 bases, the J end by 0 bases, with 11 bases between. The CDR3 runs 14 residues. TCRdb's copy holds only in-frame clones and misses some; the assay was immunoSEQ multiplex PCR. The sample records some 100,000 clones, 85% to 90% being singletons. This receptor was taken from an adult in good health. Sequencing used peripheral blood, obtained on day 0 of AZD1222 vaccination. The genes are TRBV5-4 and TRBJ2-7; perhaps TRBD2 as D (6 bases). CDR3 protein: CASSRAGSSYEQYF. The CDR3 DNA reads TGTGCCAGCAGCCGGGCGGGGAGCTCCTACGAGCAGTACTTC. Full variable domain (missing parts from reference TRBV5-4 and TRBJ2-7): ETGVTQSPTHLIKTRGQQVTLRCSSQSGHNTVSWYQQALGQGPQFIFQYYREEENGRGNFPPRFSGLQFPNYSSELNVNALELDDSALYLCASSRAGSSYEQYFGPGTRLTVT.